The source of this T cell receptor (beta chain) is a study of T cells in Graves' hyperthyroidism and ophthalmopathy. General study points: Blood also held most thyroid clonotypes expanded beyond 0.001. The model made its ophthalmopathy prediction, and onset followed a median approximately six months later.

Active moderate-to-severe ophthalmopathy, Clinical Activity Score at least 3, NOSPECS at least 4, under 3 months' duration. Exclusion followed for patients with uncontrolled infection, other autoimmune disease, pregnancy or lactation. RNA transcripts were the template for amplifying TCR beta CDR3 regions. The TCR CDR3 first-round RT-PCR relied on the HTBI primer set. TCRdb itself ran the multiplex PCR reads through MiXCR, one entry per CDR3 protein. The sample shows some 650,000 distinct CDR3 sequences, roughly 15% of them seen only once. V lost 2 bases and J lost 0, with 10 bases in between. Germline V CDR1 and CDR2: MNHEY, SVGAGI. The CDR3 is made up of 16 amino acids. A note on this clonotype: What it recognizes is unknown.

V gene TRBV6-5 combines with J gene TRBJ1-4; no clear D gene. The clonotype originates from a woman aged 40 to 55 with Graves' ophthalmopathy. Sequenced input: blood. The chain's CDR3 is CASSYRGGPTNEKLFF. CDR3 DNA: TGTGCCAGCAGTTACCGAGGCGGACCAACTAATGAAAAACTGTTTTTT.